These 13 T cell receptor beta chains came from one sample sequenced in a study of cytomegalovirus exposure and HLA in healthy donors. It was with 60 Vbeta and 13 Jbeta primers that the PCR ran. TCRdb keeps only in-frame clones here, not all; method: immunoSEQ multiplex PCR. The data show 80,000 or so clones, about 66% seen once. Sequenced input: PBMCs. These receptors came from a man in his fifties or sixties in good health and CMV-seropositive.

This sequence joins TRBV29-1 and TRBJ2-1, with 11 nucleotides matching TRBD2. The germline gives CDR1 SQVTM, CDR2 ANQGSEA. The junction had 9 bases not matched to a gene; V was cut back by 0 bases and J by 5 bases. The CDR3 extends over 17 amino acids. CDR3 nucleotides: TGCAGCGTTGAAGATAACAGGGGGACTAGCGGTCACAATGAGCAGTTCTTC. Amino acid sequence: CSVEDNRGTSGHNEQFF.

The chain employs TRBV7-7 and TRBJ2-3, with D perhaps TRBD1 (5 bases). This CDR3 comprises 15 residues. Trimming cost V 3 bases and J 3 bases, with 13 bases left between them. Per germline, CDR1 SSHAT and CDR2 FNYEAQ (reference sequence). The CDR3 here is CASSLSPAGTDTQYF. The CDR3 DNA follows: TGTGCCAGCAGCTTGAGCCCCGCAGGGACAGATACGCAGTATTTT.

DNA for the CDR3: TGTGCCAGCAGCTTGGCACAGTTCGGGGATCAGCCCCAGCATTTT. It encodes CASSLAQFGDQPQHF. V and J are TRBV5-5 and TRBJ1-5; the D is unclear. There are 15 residues in the CDR3. V gave up 0 bases and J gave up 5 bases, with 12 bases separating them. Germline values: CDR1 SGHKS, CDR2 YYEKEE (reference sequence).

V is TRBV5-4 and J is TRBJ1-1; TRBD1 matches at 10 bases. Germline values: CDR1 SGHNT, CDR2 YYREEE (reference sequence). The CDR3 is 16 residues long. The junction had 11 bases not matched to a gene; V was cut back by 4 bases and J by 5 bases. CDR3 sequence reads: CASSPRTGGGGTEAFF. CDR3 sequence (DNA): TGTGCCAGCAGCCCCAGGACAGGGGGTGGGGGAACTGAAGCTTTCTTT.

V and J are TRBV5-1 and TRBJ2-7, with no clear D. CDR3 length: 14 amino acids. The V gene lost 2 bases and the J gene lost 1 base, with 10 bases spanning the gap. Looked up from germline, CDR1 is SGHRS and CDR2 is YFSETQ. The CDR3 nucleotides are TGCGCCAGCAGCTTTAGCCGAAGGTCCTACGAGCAGTACTTC. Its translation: CASSFSRRSYEQYF.

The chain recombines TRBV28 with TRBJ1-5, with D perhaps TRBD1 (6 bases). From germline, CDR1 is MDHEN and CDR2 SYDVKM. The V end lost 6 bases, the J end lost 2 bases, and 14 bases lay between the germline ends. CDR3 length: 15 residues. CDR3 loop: CASRLQGRRNQPQHF. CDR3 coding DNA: TGTGCCAGCAGGCTACAGGGTAGGCGCAATCAGCCCCAGCATTTT.

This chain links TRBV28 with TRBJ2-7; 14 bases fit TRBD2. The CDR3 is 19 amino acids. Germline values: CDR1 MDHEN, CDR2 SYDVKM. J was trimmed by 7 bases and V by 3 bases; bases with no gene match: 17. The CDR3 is CASSLAIGTSGRSGSEQYF. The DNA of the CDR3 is TGTGCCAGCAGTTTGGCCATCGGGACTAGCGGGAGAAGCGGGAGTGAGCAGTACTTC.

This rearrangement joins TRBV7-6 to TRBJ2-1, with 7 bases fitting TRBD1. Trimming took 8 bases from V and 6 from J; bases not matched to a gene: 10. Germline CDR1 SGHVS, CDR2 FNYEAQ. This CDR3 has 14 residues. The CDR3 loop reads CASGLGQDSNEQFF. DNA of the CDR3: TGTGCCAGCGGCCTCGGACAGGATTCCAATGAGCAGTTCTTC.

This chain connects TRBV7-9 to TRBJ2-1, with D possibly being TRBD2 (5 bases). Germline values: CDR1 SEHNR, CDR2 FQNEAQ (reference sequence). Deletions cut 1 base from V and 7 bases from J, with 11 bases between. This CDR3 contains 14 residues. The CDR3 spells CASSLVGRGNEQFF. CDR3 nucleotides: TGTGCCAGCAGCTTAGTCGGTCGGGGTAATGAGCAGTTCTTC.

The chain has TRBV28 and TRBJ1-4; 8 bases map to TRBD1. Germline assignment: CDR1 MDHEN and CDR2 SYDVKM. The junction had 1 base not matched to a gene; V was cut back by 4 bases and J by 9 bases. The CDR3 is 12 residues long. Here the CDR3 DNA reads TGTGCCAGCAGTTGGGACAGGAAAAAACTGTTTTTT. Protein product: CASSWDRKKLFF.

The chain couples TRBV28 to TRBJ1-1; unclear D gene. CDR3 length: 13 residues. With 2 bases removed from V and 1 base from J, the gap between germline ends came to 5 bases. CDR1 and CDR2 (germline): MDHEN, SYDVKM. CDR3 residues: CASSLSANTEAFF. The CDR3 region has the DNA TGTGCCAGCAGTTTAAGCGCGAACACTGAAGCTTTCTTT.

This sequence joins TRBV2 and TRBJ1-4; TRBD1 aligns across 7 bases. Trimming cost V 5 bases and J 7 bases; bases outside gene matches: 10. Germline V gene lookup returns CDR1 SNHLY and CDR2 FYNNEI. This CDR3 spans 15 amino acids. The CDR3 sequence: CASSSQQGLGEKLFF. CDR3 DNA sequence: TGTGCCAGCAGTAGCCAACAGGGGCTGGGTGAAAAACTGTTTTTT.

CDR3 bases: TGTGCCAGCAGTGTCCCGGCGGGGGGGCCGGAGGAGCTGTTTTTT. Translation gives CASSVPAGGPEELFF. The chain links TRBV6-1 to TRBJ2-2; 9 nucleotides match TRBD2. The CDR3 consists of 15 residues. The germline gives CDR1 MNHNS, CDR2 SASEGT. After removal of 4 bases from V and 10 bases from J, the junction contained 10 bases not matched to a gene.